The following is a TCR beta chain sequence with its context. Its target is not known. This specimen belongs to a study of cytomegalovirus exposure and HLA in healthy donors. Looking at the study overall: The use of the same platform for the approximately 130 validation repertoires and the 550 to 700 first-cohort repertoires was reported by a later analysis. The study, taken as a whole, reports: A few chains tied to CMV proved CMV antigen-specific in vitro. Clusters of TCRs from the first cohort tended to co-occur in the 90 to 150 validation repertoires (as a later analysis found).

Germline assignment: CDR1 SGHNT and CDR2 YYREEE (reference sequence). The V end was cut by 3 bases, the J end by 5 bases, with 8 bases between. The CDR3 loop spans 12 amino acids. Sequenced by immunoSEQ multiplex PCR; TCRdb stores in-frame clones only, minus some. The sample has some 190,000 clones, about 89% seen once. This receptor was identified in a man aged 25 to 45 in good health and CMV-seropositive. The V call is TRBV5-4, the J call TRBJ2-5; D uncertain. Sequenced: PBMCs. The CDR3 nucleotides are TGTGCCAGCAGCTCGGTGGAGGAGACCCAGTACTTC. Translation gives CASSSVEETQYF.